These 21 T cell receptor beta chains came from one sample sequenced in a study of blood T cells in healthy people across ages. The use of a sample-barcoded 5' primer and a J-beta primer mix characterized a second PCR of about 6 to 12 cycles. MiXCR was run by TCRdb on the 5' RACE reads, yielding one entry per CDR3 protein. The sample lists about 1,800,000 distinct CDR3 sequences; 28% were seen once. The specimen was blood. These receptors were collected from a woman aged 25 to 39 in good health.

The chain joins TRBV11-2 to TRBJ2-7, with unresolved D. Trimming removed 5 bases from V and 4 bases from J, with 21 bases in between. CDR1 is SGHAT, CDR2 FQNNGV, per germline. CDR3 length: 16 amino acids. The CDR3 nucleotides are TGTGCCAGCAGCCTAGGTTTCGCGCTAGAGAATTACGAGCAGTACTTC. Translating gives CASSLGFALENYEQYF. The full variable domain, in which reference TRBV11-2 and TRBJ2-7 provide the parts outside the CDR3, is EAGVAQSPRYKIIEKRQSVAFWCNPISGHATLYWYQQILGQGPKLLIQFQNNGVVDDSQLPKDRFSAERLKGVDSTLKIQPAKLEDSAVYLCASSLGFALENYEQYFGPGTRLTVT.

The rearrangement uses TRBV9 and TRBJ2-3, with TRBD2 identical over 11 bases. Per germline, CDR1 SGDLS and CDR2 YYNGEE. This CDR3 is built from 16 residues. Trimming cost V 5 bases and J 2 bases; bases outside gene matches: 7. The CDR3 is CASRPTSGEYTDTQYF. The CDR3 region has the DNA TGTGCCAGCAGACCGACTAGCGGGGAATACACAGATACGCAGTATTTT. Drawing the rest from reference TRBV9 and TRBJ2-3, the complete variable domain is DSGVTQTPKHLITATGQRVTLRCSPRSGDLSVYWYQQSLDQGLQFLIQYYNGEERAKGNILERFSAQQFPDLHSELNLSSLELGDSALYFCASRPTSGEYTDTQYFGPGTRLTVL.

This clonotype was seen more than once but under ten times. V gene TRBV5-1 combines with J gene TRBJ1-1; D is undetermined. The V gene lost 0 bases and the J gene lost 1 base, with 10 bases spanning the gap. The CDR3 runs to 15 residues. CDR1 and CDR2 from the germline V gene are SGHRS and YFSETQ. In nucleotides, the CDR3 is TGCGCCAGCAGCTTGGAGGTTGAAGAGAACACTGAAGCTTTCTTT. This sequence encodes CASSLEVEENTEAFF.

This clonotype was recorded many times. The chain recombines TRBV29-1 with TRBJ2-7; tentative D call: TRBD1 (5 bases). This CDR3 has 12 residues. Trimming stripped 7 bases from V and 4 bases from J, with 14 bases between. Germline V CDR1 and CDR2: SQVTM, ANQGSEA. CDR3 protein: CSGAGQTYEQYF. In DNA form, the CDR3 reads TGCAGCGGGGCAGGACAAACGTACGAGCAGTACTTC.

J is TRBJ2-6 and V is TRBV21-1; the listed D gene, TRBD1, was not tested against the DNA. TRBV21-1 is a pseudogene. The CDR3 consists of 16 residues. The CDR3 region has the DNA TGTGCCAGCCTCCACTTGACAGGGGACGGGGCCAACGTCCTGACTTTC. It yields the protein CASLHLTGDGANVLTF.

The chain is built from TRBV29-1 and TRBJ2-1; TRBD2 aligns across 9 bases. The CDR3 extends over 14 amino acids. Germline V gene lookup returns CDR1 SQVTM and CDR2 ANQGSEA. With V trimmed by 6 bases and J by 2 bases, 5 bases remained unmatched. The CDR3 loop reads CSVRGRAAYNEQFF. In nucleotides, the CDR3 is TGCAGCGTCCGCGGGAGGGCGGCCTACAATGAGCAGTTCTTC.

This clonotype came up a few times. The V call is TRBV29-1, the J call TRBJ2-7, with D unclear. Between the trimmed V and J ends, which lost 0 bases and 4 bases, there was a span of 7 bases. The CDR3 spans 12 residues. The V gene's germline CDR1 is SQVTM and CDR2 ANQGSEA. The CDR3, as DNA: TGCAGCGTTGAAGATCCCGAGTACGAGCAGTACTTC. Its protein is CSVEDPEYEQYF.

This clonotype appeared a few times. J is TRBJ1-2 and V is TRBV2; 8 bases align to TRBD1. Germline V lookup: CDR1 SNHLY, CDR2 FYNNEI. The CDR3 sequence is 14 residues long. Trimming at V came to 4 bases and at J to 4 bases, leaving 5 bases not matched to a gene. This CDR3 is CASSVDRAGYGYTF. Here the CDR3 DNA reads TGTGCCAGCAGTGTGGACAGGGCGGGCTATGGCTACACCTTC.

This clonotype was observed many times. The V gene is TRBV7-9, the J gene TRBJ2-7; D may be TRBD1 (5 bases). Trimming left V 6 bases short and J 0 bases short, with 12 bases between. The CDR3 loop spans 14 amino acids. The germline V gene has CDR1 SEHNR and CDR2 FQNEAQ (reference sequence). The CDR3 nucleotides read TGTGCCAGCAGACCAAGGCAGGGCTCCTACGAGCAGTACTTC. It encodes CASRPRQGSYEQYF.

The sample holds a few counts of this clonotype. The chain combines TRBV5-1 with TRBJ2-3; D is undetermined. Germline V gene lookup returns CDR1 SGHRS and CDR2 YFSETQ. Trimming removed 4 bases at V and 4 bases at J, with 10 bases between. This CDR3 region has 13 residues. The CDR3: CASSPDVADTQYF. The CDR3 nucleotides are TGCGCCAGCAGCCCGGACGTGGCAGATACGCAGTATTTT.

The chain carries TRBV6-2 or TRBV6-3 and TRBJ2-1, with 9 bases aligning to TRBD1. The germline CDR1 and CDR2 sequences are MNHEY and SVGEGT. The length of the CDR3 is 14 residues. V dropped 7 bases and J dropped 13; count of bases not matched to a gene: 14. Here the CDR3 reads CASTGTGRILSQFF. The DNA for the CDR3 is TGTGCCAGCACCGGGACAGGGAGAATTTTATCTCAGTTCTTC.

Turning to this clonotype: The junction does not match germline at one end; this may be a read error. V gene TRBV15 combines with J gene TRBJ2-7, with 8 bases that match TRBD1. The germline V gene has CDR1 LNHNV and CDR2 YYDKDF (reference sequence). The CDR3 has 16 residues. The CDR3 sequence is CATSPRTGRLSYKQYF. CDR3 nucleotides: TGTGCCACCAGTCCCAGGACAGGGCGCCTATCCTACAAGCAGTACTTC.

This clonotype was counted between two and nine times. V and J are TRBV6-5 and TRBJ1-4, with D possibly being TRBD1 (6 bases). The CDR3 is 13 residues long. Trimming took off 6 bases at V and 6 bases at J, with 11 bases between the two ends. Germline CDR1 reads MNHEY; CDR2 reads SVGAGI. This CDR3 is CASSEGVDEKLFF. CDR3 DNA sequence: TGTGCCAGCAGCGAGGGGGTAGATGAAAAACTGTTTTTT.

The chain combines TRBV4-1 with TRBJ1-1; 7 nucleotides agree with TRBD1. CDR3 length equals 15 residues. The ends lost 6 bases at V and 4 bases at J; junction bases unmatched: 11. Germline V CDR1 and CDR2: MGHRA, YSYEKL. The CDR3 reads CASSAKVDRATEAFF. For the CDR3, the DNA is TGCGCCAGCAGTGCCAAAGTTGACAGGGCCACTGAAGCTTTCTTT.

The chain combines TRBV25-1 with TRBJ2-3; possibly TRBD2 for D (7 bases). The V end was cut by 10 bases, the J end by 4 bases, with 15 bases between. Germline CDR1 reads MGHDK; CDR2 reads SYGVNS. The CDR3 runs 13 residues. The CDR3 loop is CATGTGGPDTQYF. CDR3 bases: TGTGCCACCGGCACGGGGGGCCCAGATACGCAGTATTTT.

CDR3 sequence (DNA): TGTGCTAGTGGTACTGCCCCTCTGGAGACCCAGTACTTC. This encodes CASGTAPLETQYF. The genes are TRBV12-5 and TRBJ2-5, with D unresolved. In germline, CDR1 is LGHNT, CDR2 FRNRAP. This CDR3 has 13 residues. The V and J ends lost 5 bases and 5 bases respectively, with 12 bases between them.

In its sample, this clonotype was seen many times. The chain uses TRBV12-3 or TRBV12-4 and TRBJ2-7; D unclear. The CDR3 sequence is 14 residues long. The V end lost 1 base, the J end lost 1 base, and 8 bases lay between the germline ends. DNA for the CDR3: TGTGCCAGCAGTTTAGGGGCAAAGTCCTACGAGCAGTACTTC. Encoded protein: CASSLGAKSYEQYF.

Note on this clonotype: Compared with germline, one end of the junction differs, possibly owing to a read error. This chain joins TRBV28 and TRBJ2-5, with 7 bases matching TRBD2. The J call may be wrong; the DNA end is better matched by TRBJ2-7. CDR3 length: 16 residues. CDR1 is MDHEN, CDR2 SYDVKM, per germline. The CDR3 region is CAGSLGWLADHYEQYF. The CDR3, as DNA: TGTGCCGGCAGTTTAGGTTGGCTAGCGGACCACTACGAGCAGTACTTC.

This clonotype appeared a few times. For the CDR3, the DNA is TGTGCCAGCAGTGCCTCGAGGGGAAGCTCCTACAATGAGCAGTTCTTC. This sequence encodes CASSASRGSSYNEQFF. The genes are TRBV2 and TRBJ2-1; D could derive from TRBD1 or TRBD2 (5 bases each). V lost 4 bases to trimming and J lost 0 bases, with 13 bases between them. The CDR3 loop spans 16 amino acids. Germline loops: CDR1 SNHLY, CDR2 FYNNEI.

A few counts support this clonotype. The CDR3 reads CASSVSGLAAYNEQFF. The CDR3 DNA is TGTGCCAGCAGCGTTTCGGGACTAGCTGCCTACAATGAGCAGTTCTTC. The rearrangement uses TRBV7-9 and TRBJ2-1; TRBD2 matches 9 bases. The CDR3 length is 16 residues. Germline trimming cut 5 bases from V and 2 bases from J; bases unmatched to any gene: 7. Germline values: CDR1 SEHNR, CDR2 FQNEAQ (reference sequence).

This clonotype was seen ten or more times. The chain is built from TRBV20-1 and TRBJ2-1; D perhaps matches TRBD1 (5 bases). This CDR3 has 13 amino acids. The germline V gene has CDR1 DFQATT and CDR2 SNEGSKA (reference sequence). Trimming removed 1 base from V and 8 bases from J, with 12 bases in between. CDR3 protein: CSARGRVRDEQFF. The CDR3 region has the DNA TGCAGTGCTAGAGGCAGGGTTCGCGATGAGCAGTTCTTC.